The 25 T cell receptor beta chains reported below all come from one sample, sequenced in a study of blood T cell dynamics during melanoma immunotherapy. Time point: week 3, after first cycle of checkpoint inhibitor. The data were produced by immunoSEQ multiplex PCR, yet TCRdb's version contains in-frame clones alone and is incomplete. The sample has some 9,800 clones; roughly nine tenths are singletons. This specimen was blood, taken from a patient treated with checkpoint blockade. These receptors came from a human donor with melanoma.

This CDR3 is CASSLNRAEAFF. The CDR3 DNA is TGCGCCAGCAGCTTGAATCGGGCTGAAGCTTTCTTT. The chain joins TRBV5-1 to TRBJ1-1; no definite D call. This CDR3 contains 12 residues. V lost 1 base, J lost 6 bases, and 7 bases lay in between. Germline V CDR1 and CDR2: SGHRS, YFSETQ.

This clone appeared once. The gene calls are TRBV28 and TRBJ1-5; no definite D call. V lost 1 base and J 2 bases, leaving 15 bases between the germline ends. The CDR3 consists of 17 residues. Germline V gene sequence: CDR1 MDHEN, CDR2 SYDVKM. DNA of the CDR3: TGTGCCAGCAGTTTATCTTTGTATCCGGCAGGCAATCAGCCCCAGCATTTT. This translates into CASSLSLYPAGNQPQHF.

V gene TRBV29-1 combines with J gene TRBJ1-2; no clear D. The V end lost 3 bases, the J end lost 8 bases, and 10 bases lay between the germline ends. Germline lookup yields CDR1 SQVTM and CDR2 ANQGSEA. The CDR3 has 11 residues. The CDR3, as DNA: TGCAGCGTTGATTCTGGGAACGGCTACACCTTC. Its protein is CSVDSGNGYTF.

The chain links TRBV19 to TRBJ1-2; no clear D gene. Between the trimmed V and J ends, which lost 3 bases and 1 base, there was a span of 12 bases. The germline gives CDR1 LNHDA, CDR2 SQIVND (reference sequence). The CDR3 has 15 amino acids. The DNA for the CDR3 is TGTGCCAGTAGTATTCTGGCCCTGAGTAACTATGGCTACACCTTC. Amino acids: CASSILALSNYGYTF.

The chain has TRBV18 and TRBJ1-1; D gene ambiguous. Germline V lookup: CDR1 KGHSH, CDR2 LQKENI. Trimming took off 0 bases at V and 1 base at J, with 9 bases between the two ends. The CDR3 is 15 residues long. Written as DNA, the CDR3 is TGTGCCAGCTCACCACCGCTGGCCAAGAACACTGAAGCTTTCTTT. Amino acids: CASSPPLAKNTEAFF.

This sequence joins TRBV7-8 and TRBJ2-5, with no clear D. Trimming removed 2 bases from V and 5 bases from J, with 12 bases in between. Germline-derived CDR1 and CDR2 are SGHVS and FQNEAQ. The CDR3 length is 14 residues. CDR3: CASSLYVDGETQYF. The DNA of the CDR3 is TGTGCCAGCAGCTTATATGTAGACGGGGAGACCCAGTACTTC.

This clone has a handful of counts. The genes are TRBV28 and TRBJ1-5, with D hard to call. Between the trimmed V and J ends, which lost 4 bases and 5 bases, there was a span of 3 bases. Germline CDR1 is MDHEN and CDR2 is SYDVKM. The CDR3 runs to 11 residues. This chain's CDR3 is CASSSYQPQHF. CDR3 DNA sequence: TGTGCCAGCAGTTCCTATCAGCCCCAGCATTTT.

CDR3 protein: CASGRGEEQYF. The CDR3 bases are TGTGCCAGCGGACGGGGGGAAGAGCAGTACTTC. V and J are TRBV6-6 and TRBJ2-7; 7 bases match TRBD2. Germline V gene lookup returns CDR1 MNHNY and CDR2 SVGAGI (reference sequence). V lost 8 bases to trimming and J lost 7 bases; unmatched junction nucleotides: 5. The CDR3 spans 11 residues.

CDR3 nucleotides: TGTGCCAGCAGCATCAACACAGGGAACTATGGCTACACCTTC. It encodes CASSINTGNYGYTF. The rearrangement links TRBV11-2 to TRBJ1-2; TRBD1 is a possible D gene (6 bases). This CDR3 contains 14 residues. Germline CDR1 and CDR2: SGHAT and FQNNGV. Trimming took off 5 bases at V and 2 bases at J, with 12 bases between the two ends.

V gene TRBV9 combines with J gene TRBJ2-7; D call uncertain. The CDR3 extends over 15 amino acids. Germline CDR1 is SGDLS and CDR2 is YYNGEE. V was pared by 1 base and J by 0 bases, with 11 bases between. DNA for the CDR3: TGTGCCAGCAGCGTAACACCCCAGAGCTCCTACGAGCAGTACTTC. This sequence encodes CASSVTPQSSYEQYF.

The chain is built from TRBV5-4 and TRBJ1-2; a weak D match, TRBD1 (6 bases). V was shortened by 1 base and J by 6 bases, with 10 bases between the two germline ends. This CDR3 contains 13 residues. CDR1 SGHNT and CDR2 YYREEE come from the germline V gene (reference sequence). CDR3 bases: TGTGCCAGCAGCTTGCTGGGGGCAGATGGCTACACCTTC. This translates into CASSLLGADGYTF.

V gene TRBV2 combines with J gene TRBJ2-7; the D is unclear. There are 13 residues in the CDR3. Looked up from germline, CDR1 is SNHLY and CDR2 is FYNNEI. Trimming removed 8 bases at V and 5 bases at J, with 16 bases between. Written as DNA, the CDR3 is TGTGCCAGCTCCGGCGCGTACAACCACGAGCAGTACTTC. Translating it yields CASSGAYNHEQYF. The whole variable domain, remainder taken from reference TRBV2 and TRBJ2-7, is EPEVTQTPSHQVTQMGQEVILRCVPISNHLYFYWYRQILGQKVEFLVSFYNNEISEKSEIFDDQFSVERPDGSNFTLKIRSTKLEDSAMYFCASSGAYNHEQYFGPGTRLTVT.

The chain joins TRBV27 to TRBJ2-1; D remains ambiguous. Germline loops: CDR1 MNHEY, CDR2 SMNVEV (reference sequence). The V gene lost 4 bases and the J gene lost 4 bases, with 14 bases spanning the gap. This CDR3 region has 15 residues. The CDR3 sequence: CASSSEQPLYNEQFF. The CDR3 nucleotides read TGTGCCAGCAGTTCGGAACAGCCTTTATACAATGAGCAGTTCTTC.

This chain uses TRBV2 with TRBJ1-2, with 7 bases identical to TRBD1. The V and J ends lost 3 bases and 8 bases, in that order; junction bases with no gene match: 6. The CDR3 consists of 13 residues. Germline CDR1 and CDR2: SNHLY and FYNNEI. CDR3 residues: CASSEDRLWGYTF. For the CDR3, the DNA is TGTGCCAGCAGTGAGGACAGGCTATGGGGCTACACCTTC.

The chain carries TRBV29-1 and TRBJ2-1, with D possibly being TRBD1 or TRBD2 (5 bases each). In germline, CDR1 is SQVTM, CDR2 ANQGSEA. The CDR3 runs to 15 residues. Trimming removed 1 base from V and 4 bases from J, with 14 bases in between. The CDR3 spells CSVEGGIGAYNEQFF. The CDR3 DNA reads TGCAGCGTTGAAGGGGGGATCGGGGCGTACAATGAGCAGTTCTTC.

The J gene is TRBJ1-1, the V gene TRBV10-3; 11 bases agree with TRBD1. The germline CDR1 and CDR2 sequences are ENHRY and SYGVKD. This CDR3 comprises 15 residues. Trimming removed 9 bases from V and 6 bases from J; junction bases left unmatched: 12. The CDR3 sequence is CAIADRGRMEAEAFF. In DNA form, the CDR3 reads TGTGCCATAGCGGACAGGGGGCGTATGGAGGCTGAAGCTTTCTTT.

The chain combines TRBV7-9 with TRBJ1-1, with D unclear. CDR3 length: 14 residues. Per germline, CDR1 SEHNR and CDR2 FQNEAQ (reference sequence). Trimming took 5 bases from V and 1 from J, leaving 11 bases between them. CDR3 in amino acids: CASSPGRRNTEAFF. CDR3 in DNA: TGTGCCAGCAGCCCGGGGAGGAGGAACACTGAAGCTTTCTTT.

The chain links TRBV27 to TRBJ2-1, with 9 positions matching TRBD2. V was clipped by 2 bases and J by 6 bases; unmatched bases: 5. The germline V gene encodes CDR1 MNHEY and CDR2 SMNVEV (reference sequence). This CDR3 is built from 15 residues. CDR3 amino acids: CASSLIAGGSNEQFF. In DNA, the CDR3 is TGTGCCAGCAGTTTAATCGCGGGAGGGTCCAATGAGCAGTTCTTC.

The gene calls are TRBV19 and TRBJ2-1, with 12 bases matching TRBD2. CDR3 length: 17 amino acids. From germline, CDR1 is LNHDA and CDR2 SQIVND (reference sequence). Trimming removed 5 bases from V and 1 base from J; junction bases left unmatched: 6. The CDR3: CASSLRLAGASYNEQFF. Written as DNA, the CDR3 is TGTGCCAGTAGTCTTCGACTAGCGGGAGCTTCCTACAATGAGCAGTTCTTC.

V is TRBV5-5 and J is TRBJ2-5; weak D call: TRBD1 (6 bases). V was clipped by 0 bases and J by 4 bases, with 10 bases between them. The germline V gene encodes CDR1 SGHKS and CDR2 YYEKEE (reference sequence). The CDR3 contains 14 residues. As DNA, the CDR3 is TGTGCCAGCAGCTTGGGGGGGCAGGTAGAGACCCAGTACTTC. This encodes CASSLGGQVETQYF.

The rearrangement uses TRBV7-9 and TRBJ2-1, with 8 bases lining up with TRBD2. The CDR3 loop spans 16 amino acids. V shed 5 bases and J 8 bases; nucleotides not matched to a gene: 14. The germline gives CDR1 SEHNR, CDR2 FQNEAQ (reference sequence). This chain's CDR3 is CASSPISGGLWDEQFF. CDR3 bases: TGTGCCAGCAGCCCCATTTCGGGAGGGCTTTGGGATGAGCAGTTCTTC.

This chain uses TRBV19 with TRBJ2-3; D unclear. The V and J ends lost 0 bases and 5 bases respectively, with 12 bases between them. CDR1 is LNHDA and CDR2 is SQIVND in the germline V gene (reference sequence). This CDR3 has 15 amino acids. The CDR3 DNA reads TGTGCCAGTAGTATAGAATCTCTTTGGGGAGATACGCAGTATTTT. It specifies CASSIESLWGDTQYF.

The chain has TRBV14 and TRBJ1-1, with D perhaps matching TRBD1 (5 bases). V dropped 4 bases and J dropped 1 base, with 7 bases sitting between them. Germline V CDR1 and CDR2: SGHDN, FVKESK. The CDR3 length is 13 residues. CDR3 DNA sequence: TGTGCCAGCAGCCCCGGACAGAACACTGAAGCTTTCTTT. It encodes CASSPGQNTEAFF.

J is TRBJ2-7 and V is TRBV2; D remains unclear. The CDR3 has 11 amino acids. CDR1 is SNHLY, CDR2 FYNNEI, per germline. V lost 6 bases, J lost 7 bases, and 10 bases lay in between. CDR3 region: CASREIQEQYF. CDR3 coding DNA: TGTGCCAGCAGGGAGATACAGGAGCAGTACTTC.

This clone occurred once. The chain links TRBV2 to TRBJ2-1; 9 bases fit TRBD2. V shed 7 bases and J 3 bases; nucleotides not matched to a gene: 4. The CDR3 has 14 residues. Germline assignment: CDR1 SNHLY and CDR2 FYNNEI. The CDR3 DNA follows: TGTGCCAGCATGCCAGCGGGAGGCTACAATGAGCAGTTCTTC. This encodes CASMPAGGYNEQFF. The entire variable domain, with the rest obtained from reference TRBV2 and TRBJ2-1, is as follows: EPEVTQTPSHQVTQMGQEVILRCVPISNHLYFYWYRQILGQKVEFLVSFYNNEISEKSEIFDDQFSVERPDGSNFTLKIRSTKLEDSAMYFCASMPAGGYNEQFFGPGTRLTVL.